A selection of T cell receptor beta chains follows, all from one sample in a study of blood T cell repertoires in COVID-19. Here immunoSEQ multiplex PCR was the method, and the copy in TCRdb shows in-frame clones only, minus some. The repertoire holds around 100,000 clones, around nine tenths seen once, with 11% in the top ten. Material for sequencing was peripheral blood. Every receptor here comes from a man older than 75 with acute or convalescent COVID-19. Both conserved end residues are part of each CDR3. A D gene is named only where the DNA matches it firmly. Clone size is stated in some rows and not others, as once, few, many or a class when expanded.

>once|NA|TRBV5-5|TRBJ2-7
TGTGCCAGCACCATGCAGGGGATCCACGAGCAGTACTTC
CASTMQGIHEQYF
>NA|NA|TRBV18|TRBJ2-1
TGTGCCAGCTCACCACCGGGTCGGGGACTCTACAATGAGCAGTTCTTC
CASSPPGRGLYNEQFF
>NA|TRBD1|TRBV16|TRBJ1-5
TGTGCCAGCAGCTGGGGACAGGGGGAAGGTCAGCCCCAGCATTTT
CASSWGQGEGQPQHF
>NA|NA|TRBV27|TRBJ1-5
TGTGCCAGCAGTTTATCTGGGGGCGCGAGCAATCAGCCCCAGCATTTT
CASSLSGGASNQPQHF
>once|NA|TRBV5-1|TRBJ2-1
TGCGCCAGCAGCTTGGAGGATAGAAGGGGAAATGAGCAGTTCTTC
CASSLEDRRGNEQFF
>NA|TRBD1|TRBV19|TRBJ1-5
TGTGCCAGTAGTGCCACCGGGACAGGGCCTCTCGATCAGCCCCAGCATTTT
CASSATGTGPLDQPQHF
>few|TRBD1|TRBV7-9|TRBJ1-4
TGTGCCAGCAGCTTTCGGACAGGGAATAATGAAAAACTGTTTTTT
CASSFRTGNNEKLFF
>NA|NA|TRBV5-5|TRBJ2-3
TGTGCCAGCAGCTTTCCAAACACAGATACGCAGTATTTT
CASSFPNTDTQYF
>NA|NA|TRBV25-1|TRBJ1-2
TGTGCCAGCAGTCTGGGCAGTACTAACTATGGCTACACCTTC
CASSLGSTNYGYTF
>once|NA|TRBV4-3|TRBJ1-5
TGCGCCAGCAGCCAAAGTCGGACAGTCAATCAGCCCCAGCATTTT
CASSQSRTVNQPQHF
>NA|NA|TRBV19|TRBJ1-1
TGTGCCAGTACCCCCTCTGGACTTAATGAAGCTTTCTTT
CASTPSGLNEAFF
>NA|TRBD1|TRBV19|TRBJ1-2
TGTGCCAGCTTGCCGGGACAGGGGGTATTAGGCTACACCTTC
CASLPGQGVLGYTF
>NA|TRBD2|TRBV7-2|TRBJ2-7
TGTGCCAGCAGCAGACGGGCGCTAGCGGGAGCAGGGGAGGGCGAGCAGTACTTC
CASSRRALAGAGEGEQYF
>few|TRBD1|TRBV6-5|TRBJ1-5
TGTGCCAGCACCCAGACAGGGGGCCAGCCCCAGCATTTT
CASTQTGGQPQHF
>NA|TRBD2|TRBV29-1|TRBJ2-2
TGCAGCGTTGGCGGGGGGAAAGACACCGGGGAGCTGTTTTTT
CSVGGGKDTGELFF
>NA|TRBD1|TRBV9|TRBJ1-1
TGTGCCAGCAGGACAGGGCTAATGAACACTGAAGCTTTCTTT
CASRTGLMNTEAFF
>NA|NA|TRBV5-6|TRBJ2-7
TGTGCCAGCAGCTTGAGTCAGGGCCTTAAACAGCAGTACTTC
CASSLSQGLKQQYF
>few|NA|TRBV19|TRBJ1-1
TGTGCCAGTAGTATCGCTGGGGACTATAACACTGAAGCTTTCTTT
CASSIAGDYNTEAFF
>NA|NA|TRBV29-1|TRBJ2-7
TGCAGCGTTGAGTTTTTTGAAGGGGCCTACGAGCAGTACTTC
CSVEFFEGAYEQYF
>NA|TRBD1|TRBV6-5|TRBJ2-7
TGTGCCAGCAGCGTACAGGGGAAAGGCTACGAGCAGTACTTC
CASSVQGKGYEQYF
>NA|NA|TRBV29-1|TRBJ2-5
TGCAGCGTTGAACGCCGAACCCTGTTGGCAGTCCAAGAGACCCAGTACTTC
CSVERRTLLAVQETQYF
>NA|NA|TRBV6-4|TRBJ1-6
TGTGCCAGCAGTGAAGATAGATATAATTCACCCCTCCACTTT
CASSEDRYNSPLHF
>few|TRBD2|TRBV5-1|TRBJ2-5
TGCGCCAGCAGATCTAGCGGGGCCCAAGAGACCCAGTACTTC
CASRSSGAQETQYF
>NA|NA|TRBV7-8|TRBJ2-2
TGTGCCAGCAGCTCCCGGGAGAACACCGGGGAGCTGTTTTTT
CASSSRENTGELFF
>NA|NA|TRBV5-4|TRBJ2-7
TGTGCCAGCAGCTTGACCAGGGAGCGGGCCGAGCAGTACTTC
CASSLTRERAEQYF
>NA|NA|TRBV2|TRBJ1-1
TGTGCCAGCAGTGAATACGTCGGCCGGGGTGAAGCTTTCTTT
CASSEYVGRGEAFF
>NA|NA|TRBV18|TRBJ1-2
TGTGCCAGCTCACCGCCGGCTAACTATGGCTACACCTTC
CASSPPANYGYTF
>NA|TRBD1|TRBV24-1|TRBJ2-7
TGTGCCACCAGTTCGGCCGGGACAGGGGGGCACGAGCAGTACTTC
CATSSAGTGGHEQYF
>few|TRBD2|TRBV5-1|TRBJ2-7
TGCGCCAGCAGCCCGGGACTAAGCTACGAGCAGTACTTC
CASSPGLSYEQYF
>NA|NA|TRBV7-3|TRBJ1-1
TGTGCCAGCAGCCCACAGGGAGCCACTGAAGCTTTCTTT
CASSPQGATEAFF
>NA|NA|TRBV5-1|TRBJ1-1
TGCGCCAGCAGCTTGAAGGTGGGGGGGAACACTGAAGCTTTCTTT
CASSLKVGGNTEAFF
>NA|TRBD2|TRBV23-1|TRBJ2-5
TGCGCCAGCAAAAAAAAGGGAGCAGCGGGAGGGTTAGAGACCCAGTACTTC
CASKKKGAAGGLETQYF
>NA|NA|TRBV6-6|TRBJ1-1
TGTGCCAGCGTCCGGAACACTGAAGCTTTCTTT
CASVRNTEAFF
>NA|NA|TRBV7-2|TRBJ1-5
TGTGCCAGCAGGGGGGGGACATGGGGAAGTCAGCCCCAGCATTTT
CASRGGTWGSQPQHF
>NA|TRBD2|TRBV7-3|TRBJ2-1
TGTGCCAGCAGCTTAAACCTAGCGGGTCTCCATGAGCAGTTCTTC
CASSLNLAGLHEQFF
>NA|TRBD1|TRBV7-8|TRBJ2-5
TGTGCCAGCAGCTTAGTACTCTGGGCAGGGGGAGAGACCCAGTACTTC
CASSLVLWAGGETQYF
>NA|TRBD2|TRBV7-3|TRBJ2-3
TGTGCCAGCAGTTTAGCGGGGCCCACAGATACGCAGTATTTT
CASSLAGPTDTQYF
>NA|TRBD2|TRBV29-1|TRBJ2-1
TGCAGCGTTGAAACTAGCGGGAGTTGGAATGAGCAGTTCTTC
CSVETSGSWNEQFF
>NA|NA|TRBV18|TRBJ1-1
TGTGCCAGCTCACCACATCCGGGAATAGCTGAAGCTTTCTTT
CASSPHPGIAEAFF
>once|NA|TRBV10-3|TRBJ1-2
TGTGCCATCAGTGAGGAGGGAAACTATGGCTACACCTTC
CAISEEGNYGYTF
>NA|NA|TRBV28|TRBJ1-5
TGTGCCAGCAGGGGGGCCGCAGGGGGCAATCAGCCCCAGCATTTT
CASRGAAGGNQPQHF
>NA|TRBD2|TRBV29-1|TRBJ2-1
TGCAGCGTTAGTAGGACTAGCGGGAGCGATGAGCAGTTCTTC
CSVSRTSGSDEQFF
>NA|NA|TRBV19|TRBJ1-1
TGTGCCAGTAGTCAACAGGGAGGGAGTACTGAAGCTTTCTTT
CASSQQGGSTEAFF
>NA|NA|TRBV2|TRBJ1-3
TGTGCCAGCAGTGAAATTGGCATATTAAACTCTGGAAACACCATATATTTT
CASSEIGILNSGNTIYF
>NA|TRBD2|TRBV7-8|TRBJ2-1
TGTGCCAGCAGCTTAGACCCCGGGACTAGGATCACTCAGAGCTCCTACAATGAGCAGTTCTTC
CASSLDPGTRITQSSYNEQFF
>once|TRBD2|TRBV4-3|TRBJ2-5
TGCGCCAGCAGCCAAGAGCTAGCGGGACGGGAGACCCAGTACTTC
CASSQELAGRETQYF
>NA|TRBD2|TRBV27|TRBJ2-2
TGTGCCAGCCCTCTAGCGGGAGGGCGGGGCGGGGAGCTGTTTTTT
CASPLAGGRGGELFF
>NA|NA|TRBV3-1/TRBV3-2|TRBJ2-3
TGTGCCAGCAGCCAAGAGGGGGCGAATACGCAGTATTTT
CASSQEGANTQYF
>NA|NA|TRBV10-3|TRBJ2-1
TGTGCCATCAGTGGGGAGGGGGGTTACTACAATGAGCAGTTCTTC
CAISGEGGYYNEQFF
>NA|TRBD1|TRBV24-1|TRBJ1-2
TGTGCCACCAGTGATCCGAGGACAGGGGGCATCTATGGCTACACCTTC
CATSDPRTGGIYGYTF
>once|NA|TRBV27|TRBJ1-6
TGTGCCAGCAGTCCTTATAATTCACCCCTCCACTTT
CASSPYNSPLHF
>NA|TRBD2|TRBV9|TRBJ2-1
TGTGCCAGCAGCTTCGCCGGGACTAGCGGTTCCAATGAGCAGTTCTTC
CASSFAGTSGSNEQFF
>NA|NA|TRBV7-3|TRBJ2-2
TGTGCCAGCAGCTTAGGGCTACCTAGCACTACGAACACCGGGGAGCTGTTTTTT
CASSLGLPSTTNTGELFF
>NA|NA|TRBV7-2|TRBJ2-2
TGTGCCAGCAGCTTACGCAGGGAAGTCACCGGGGAGCTGTTTTTT
CASSLRREVTGELFF
>NA|TRBD1|TRBV5-1|TRBJ1-2
TGCGCCAGCAGCTCCGGGACAGGGGTGGACTATGGCTACACCTTC
CASSSGTGVDYGYTF
>NA|TRBD1|TRBV24-1|TRBJ2-2
TGTGCCACCAGTGGGGGACAGGGGGTAAACACCGGGGAGCTGTTTTTT
CATSGGQGVNTGELFF
>once|NA|TRBV5-6|TRBJ1-4
TGTGCCAGCAGCTTGGGCCGCGCGGGAAAACTGTTTTTT
CASSLGRAGKLFF
>NA|NA|TRBV3-1/TRBV3-2|TRBJ2-7
TGTGCCAGCAGTCTTTCGGGACTCTCGAGCTCCTACGAGCAGTACTTC
CASSLSGLSSSYEQYF
>NA|TRBD1|TRBV6-1|TRBJ1-4
TGTGCCAGCAGTGAAGCGTCCAGGGGGCGTGAAAAACTGTTTTTT
CASSEASRGREKLFF
>NA|TRBD1|TRBV19|TRBJ1-2
TGTGCCAGTAGTATAGGACAGGGGTATGGCTACACCTTC
CASSIGQGYGYTF